The clone carrying this T cell receptor beta chain was observed many times. The CDR3 contains 12 residues. Germline values: CDR1 SGHRS, CDR2 YFSETQ. V dropped 0 bases and J dropped 8 bases, with 8 bases sitting between them. The data were taken from a study of regulatory T cells in long-lasting Graves disease. Time point described: newly diagnosed GD, antithyroid drugs for less than 3 months. There was RNA extracted from PBMCs, and the TCR library was made from it. iRepertoire HTBI primers and Arm-PCR of CDR3 regions built TCR beta libraries. Each CDR3 protein gets one entry after TCRdb re-called the multiplex PCR reads with MiXCR. The table has hundreds of thousands of distinct CDR3 sequences, about 14% seen once. Another study also made use of these data, one on T cells in Graves' hyperthyroidism and ophthalmopathy.

The chain is built from TRBV5-1 and TRBJ1-1, with TRBD1 as a possible D gene (5 bases). The sample here was peripheral blood mononuclear cells (PBMCs), taken at new diagnosis, from a patient treated with antithyroid drugs. The clonotype comes from a man aged 25 to 40 with Graves disease. The CDR3: CASSLERGEAFF. In nucleotides, the CDR3 is TGCGCCAGCAGCTTGGAGAGGGGCGAAGCTTTCTTT.